The 19 T cell receptor beta chains below come from one sample, sequenced in a study of T cell clonotyping in hematopoietic cell transplantation. The time point here: recipient sample about 28 days before transplant, after cytoreduction. Only in-frame clones appear in the TCRdb table, and some are missing; sequencing was by immunoSEQ multiplex PCR. The sample includes some 50,000 clones, around 84% of them seen just once. The sample consisted of peripheral blood mononuclear cells, taken before stem cell transplant. The receptors stem from a man between 60 and 70 years old with myelodysplastic syndrome. Some clones in this sample may be carry-over from other donors' samples.

V is TRBV6-5 and J is TRBJ2-2, with 7 bases aligning to TRBD2. The germline CDR1 and CDR2 sequences are MNHEY and SVGAGI. The CDR3 extends over 14 amino acids. Germline trimming cut 2 bases from V and 4 bases from J; bases unmatched to any gene: 1. Here the CDR3 DNA reads TGTGCCAGCAGTTACACGGGGGGCACCGGGGAGCTGTTTTTT. It specifies CASSYTGGTGELFF.

This chain uses TRBV5-6 with TRBJ2-7, with D uncertain. V lost 2 bases and J lost 2, with 8 bases in between. The CDR3 contains 13 residues. Looked up from germline, CDR1 is SGHDT and CDR2 is YYEEEE. The DNA of the CDR3 is TGTGCCAGCAGCTTAGTACAGACCTACGAGCAGTACTTC. Encoded protein: CASSLVQTYEQYF.

The rearrangement uses TRBV19 and TRBJ1-1, with 9 nucleotides matching TRBD1. The germline CDR1 and CDR2 sequences are LNHDA and SQIVND (reference sequence). The V and J ends lost 5 bases and 0 bases, in that order; junction bases with no gene match: 4. This CDR3 has 15 amino acids. The CDR3 DNA follows: TGTGCCAGTAGTTTAGGACAGGGGATGAACACTGAAGCTTTCTTT. Residues: CASSLGQGMNTEAFF.

This chain links TRBV28 with TRBJ2-7; perhaps TRBD2 as D (6 bases). Deletions cut 5 bases from V and 2 bases from J, with 13 bases between. This CDR3 region has 14 residues. Germline values: CDR1 MDHEN, CDR2 SYDVKM. The CDR3: CASSEGTLPYEQYF. The CDR3 DNA reads as TGTGCCAGCAGTGAAGGGACTTTACCCTACGAGCAGTACTTC.

J is TRBJ2-7 and V is TRBV18, with TRBD2 matching 10 bases. This CDR3 has 14 residues. V was pared by 5 bases and J by 0 bases, with 1 base of the junction left unmatched. CDR1 KGHSH and CDR2 LQKENI come from the germline V gene. CDR3 coding DNA: TGTGCCAGCTCATCTAGCGGGGGCTCCTACGAGCAGTACTTC. Its protein is CASSSSGGSYEQYF.

The chain combines TRBV5-4 with TRBJ2-2, with 7 positions matching TRBD1. The V gene's germline CDR1 is SGHNT and CDR2 YYREEE (reference sequence). This CDR3 comprises 16 residues. V gave up 4 bases and J gave up 5 bases; unmatched junction bases: 11. CDR3 sequence (DNA): TGTGCCAGCAGCGCTCCGACAGGGTTGGATACCGGGGAGCTGTTTTTT. It encodes CASSAPTGLDTGELFF.

The chain has TRBV14 and TRBJ1-4; TRBD1 matches 7 bases. CDR3 length: 14 residues. V lost 4 bases, J lost 4 bases, and 3 bases stayed unmatched. Germline CDR1 reads SGHDN; CDR2 reads FVKESK. CDR3 sequence (DNA): TGTGCCAGCAGCCCTCAGGGGGTTAATGAAAAACTGTTTTTT. Translation: CASSPQGVNEKLFF.

The chain is built from TRBV5-6 and TRBJ2-1; 8 positions match TRBD2. The CDR3 consists of 14 residues. Germline V gene lookup returns CDR1 SGHDT and CDR2 YYEEEE. Losses at the gene ends were 3 bases for V and 8 bases for J; bases not matched to a gene: 7. The CDR3 loop reads CASSSTGGPHEQFF. Written as DNA, the CDR3 is TGTGCCAGCAGCTCTACGGGGGGGCCCCATGAGCAGTTCTTC. Together with reference TRBV5-6 and TRBJ2-1, the CDR3 gives the full variable domain: DAGVTQSPTHLIKTRGQQVTLRCSPKSGHDTVSWYQQALGQGPQFIFQYYEEEERQRGNFPDRFSGHQFPNYSSELNVNALLLGDSALYLCASSSTGGPHEQFFGPGTRLTVL.

The V call is TRBV29-1, the J call TRBJ2-3; no clear D. This CDR3 comprises 13 residues. The V end was cut by 5 bases, the J end by 1 base, with 10 bases between. Germline loops: CDR1 SQVTM, CDR2 ANQGSEA. CDR3 amino acids: CSVFPQGTDTQYF. For the CDR3, the DNA is TGCAGCGTTTTCCCCCAGGGCACAGATACGCAGTATTTT.

A single count supports this clone. The gene calls are TRBV19 and TRBJ2-7, with a possible D match to TRBD1 (6 bases). Germline V CDR1 and CDR2: LNHDA, SQIVND (reference sequence). CDR3 length: 14 residues. Trimming shortened V by 5 bases and J by 0 bases, and 11 bases separated the two germline ends. The CDR3 reads CASSAQGTSYEQYF. CDR3 coding DNA: TGTGCCAGTAGTGCTCAGGGGACCTCCTACGAGCAGTACTTC.

The chain's CDR3 is CASSPRQGDTQYF. DNA for the CDR3: TGCGCCAGCAGCCCCCGGCAGGGCGATACGCAGTATTTT. V gene TRBV5-1 combines with J gene TRBJ2-3; D is perhaps TRBD1 (5 bases). V shed 4 bases and J shed 6 bases, with 12 bases lying between them. Looked up from germline, CDR1 is SGHRS and CDR2 is YFSETQ. This CDR3 region has 13 residues. The full variable domain, in which reference TRBV5-1 and TRBJ2-3 provide the parts outside the CDR3, is KAGVTQTPRYLIKTRGQQVTLSCSPISGHRSVSWYQQTPGQGLQFLFEYFSETQRNKGNFPGRFSGRQFSNSRSEMNVSTLELGDSALYLCASSPRQGDTQYFGPGTRLTVL.

The rearrangement joins TRBV7-8 to TRBJ1-1; tentatively, D is TRBD1 (5 bases). The germline V gene has CDR1 SGHVS and CDR2 FQNEAQ. The CDR3 runs 13 residues. V was shortened by 5 bases and J by 5 bases, with 12 bases between the two germline ends. CDR3 sequence reads: CASSRGLETEAFF. For the CDR3, the DNA is TGTGCCAGCAGCCGGGGACTGGAGACTGAAGCTTTCTTT.

The table lists this clone with a count of one. The chain links TRBV6-5 to TRBJ2-1; 7 bases map to TRBD2. CDR1 is MNHEY and CDR2 is SVGAGI in the germline V gene. The CDR3 covers 15 residues. V lost 6 bases to trimming and J lost 5 bases; unmatched junction nucleotides: 10. In DNA, the CDR3 is TGTGCCAGCAGCCTCGGGGCTAGCGGAAACAATGAGCAGTTCTTC. Encoded protein: CASSLGASGNNEQFF.

The chain carries TRBV7-6 and TRBJ2-2, with 11 bases aligning to TRBD1. Germline lookup yields CDR1 SGHVS and CDR2 FNYEAQ. The CDR3 covers 15 residues. V shed 5 bases, J shed 5 bases, and the junction held 4 bases outside the gene matches. The CDR3 DNA is TGTGCCAGCAGCCCCAGGGACAGGGGGACCGGGGAGCTGTTTTTT. It yields the protein CASSPRDRGTGELFF.

V gene TRBV9 combines with J gene TRBJ2-7, with D unclear. Trimming cost V 4 bases and J 2 bases, with 19 bases left between them. CDR3 length equals 16 residues. Germline V CDR1 and CDR2: SGDLS, YYNGEE. The CDR3 bases are TGTGCCAGCAGCCTCCAATCGGCCTCGCCTCCCTACGAGCAGTACTTC. It encodes CASSLQSASPPYEQYF.

V usage is TRBV13 and J usage is TRBJ2-3, with 9 bases lining up with TRBD2. There are 17 residues in the CDR3. Germline assignment: CDR1 PRHDT and CDR2 FYEKMQ (reference sequence). V trimming: 4 bases; J trimming: 1 base; junction bases outside the gene matches: 9. The DNA of the CDR3 is TGTGCCAGCAGCTACCCGCGGGGGGGCCGGGGCACAGATACGCAGTATTTT. Its translation: CASSYPRGGRGTDTQYF.

This clone was picked up a small number of times. The V call is TRBV4-3, the J call TRBJ1-2; TRBD1 might be the D (5 bases). The CDR3 runs to 15 residues. V was trimmed by 1 base and J by 7 bases, leaving 16 bases between them. Looked up from germline, CDR1 is LGHNA and CDR2 is YSLEER. In nucleotides, the CDR3 is TGCGCCAGCAGCCAAGTTGGGGACGGACCGTTTGGCTACACCTTC. Its protein is CASSQVGDGPFGYTF.

This chain uses TRBV9 with TRBJ2-5, with 8 bases that match TRBD1. Germline CDR1 SGDLS, CDR2 YYNGEE. The CDR3 runs to 15 residues. J gave up 1 base and V 3 bases, and 5 bases lay outside the gene matches. The CDR3 sequence: CASSASGQGQETQYF. CDR3 nucleotide sequence: TGTGCCAGCAGCGCAAGTGGACAGGGCCAAGAGACCCAGTACTTC.

V usage is TRBV5-1 and J usage is TRBJ2-7; D may match TRBD1 or TRBD2 (5 bases each). Trimming took 0 bases from V and 6 from J, leaving 10 bases between them. The CDR3 totals 13 residues. Looked up from germline, CDR1 is SGHRS and CDR2 is YFSETQ. CDR3 coding DNA: TGCGCCAGCAGCTTGGTTGGGGGAACCGAGCAGTACTTC. Translating it yields CASSLVGGTEQYF.